One sample yielded the 7 T cell receptor beta chains listed below, sequenced in a study of T-cell reconstitution after alpha-beta-depleted transplantation in children. The library targeted TCRbeta and was prepared with unique molecular identifiers. Each CDR3 protein is one row after TCRdb ran MiXCR on the PCR reads. The table shows around 600,000 distinct CDR3 sequences, with under 30% occurring only once. The sample consisted of PBMCs, mostly from graft donor cells, taken 360 days after TCRalphabeta/CD19-depleted stem cell transplant. Every receptor here comes from a boy in the first two years of life who had a stem cell transplant for acute myeloid leukemia, so the T cells may come from the graft donor.

This clonotype was detected only a few times. J is TRBJ2-7 and V is TRBV6-1, with D possibly matching TRBD1 (5 bases). V was trimmed by 0 bases and J by 2 bases, leaving 11 bases between them. The CDR3 sequence is 15 residues long. Germline V CDR1 and CDR2: MNHNS, SASEGT. In DNA, the CDR3 is TGTGCCAGCAGTGAAGCGTTTGCAGGGCCCTACGAGCAGTACGTC. Its protein is CASSEAFAGPYEQYV.

The table lists this clonotype with many counts. The chain's CDR3 is CASSSSGAWDTQYF. DNA for the CDR3: TGTGCCAGCAGCAGTAGCGGGGCGTGGGATACGCAGTATTTT. The chain uses TRBV14 and TRBJ2-3; 8 bases map to TRBD2. The CDR3 has 14 amino acids. Looked up from germline, CDR1 is SGHDN and CDR2 is FVKESK. The trim removed 5 bases at V and 6 bases at J, leaving 7 bases unmatched.

The rearrangement uses TRBV3-1 and TRBJ2-5; 7 bases are a match to TRBD2. V was pared by 4 bases and J by 4 bases, with 6 bases of the junction left unmatched. Germline CDR1 and CDR2: LGHDT and YNNKEL (reference sequence). This CDR3 has 14 residues. The CDR3 reads CASSPRSGVETQYF. The DNA of the CDR3 is TGTGCCAGCAGCCCCCGAAGCGGGGTAGAGACCCAGTACTTC.

This clonotype came up many times. The rearrangement uses TRBV5-6 and TRBJ2-2; D remains ambiguous. This CDR3 is built from 14 residues. Germline CDR1 SGHDT, CDR2 YYEEEE. V was cut by 4 bases and J by 4 bases, with 11 bases left in between. The CDR3: CASSPPLRTGELFF. As DNA, the CDR3 is TGTGCCAGCAGCCCCCCGCTCCGCACCGGGGAGCTGTTTTTT.

The gene calls are TRBV20-1 and TRBJ2-5; 8 nucleotides agree with TRBD2. This CDR3 is built from 14 residues. Germline CDR1 is DFQATT and CDR2 is SNEGSKA (reference sequence). The junction had 4 bases not matched to a gene; V was cut back by 3 bases and J by 1 base. Written as DNA, the CDR3 is TGCAGTGCTAGGCCAGCGGGGGCCCAAGAGACCCAGTACTTC. Its translation is CSARPAGAQETQYF.

The sample holds many counts of this clonotype. This sequence joins TRBV4-2 and TRBJ2-1; the D gene is possibly TRBD1 (6 bases). Trimming shortened V by 2 bases and J by 13 bases, and 15 bases separated the two germline ends. Germline V CDR1 and CDR2: LGHNA, YNFKEQ. This CDR3 has 13 amino acids. In DNA, the CDR3 is TGTGCCAGCAGCCAACGCCTCAGGGGATCTCAGTTCTTC. It encodes CASSQRLRGSQFF.

At least ten counts were recorded for this clonotype. The V and J genes are TRBV20-1 and TRBJ2-3; D unresolved. Trimming left V 6 bases short and J 6 bases short, with 13 bases between. Germline V gives CDR1 DFQATT, CDR2 SNEGSKA (reference sequence). This CDR3 region has 12 residues. The CDR3 nucleotides read TGCAGTGCAAGGACGCCTTTCGATACGCAGTATTTT. Translation gives CSARTPFDTQYF.